This TCR beta chain was obtained from a study of blood T cell repertoires in COVID-19. CDR1 and CDR2 from the germline V gene are SNHLY and FYNNEI. The V and J ends lost 5 bases and 3 bases, in that order; junction bases with no gene match: 7. The CDR3 consists of 15 residues. Original handling: How many nucleated cells were present was estimated from reference gene primer amplification. Only in-frame clones appear in the TCRdb table, and some are missing; sequencing was by immunoSEQ multiplex PCR. The V and J calls and clone size are taken from that table; D and trimming were inferred from the DNA. The table records around 260,000 clones, about 87% of them present only once.

This sequence was found in a woman in her seventies with COVID-19, enrolled during active disease. The gene calls are TRBV2 and TRBJ1-1; 9 bases match TRBD1. The specimen sequenced was peripheral blood. The CDR3 is CASSNTGGPDTEAFF. Here the CDR3 DNA reads TGTGCCAGCAGTAATACAGGGGGCCCGGACACTGAAGCTTTCTTT.